This T cell receptor (beta chain) derives from a study of blood T cell repertoires in COVID-19. Germline V gene sequence: CDR1 SGHNT, CDR2 YYREEE (reference sequence). CDR3 length equals 12 residues. V lost 1 base and J lost 10, with 11 bases in between. Before being deemed recovered, Cohort 3 donors had two negative PCRs, clearance, or symptom resolution. This clone was recorded a few times. Sequencing used immunoSEQ multiplex PCR; TCRdb keeps in-frame clones, though not all of them. The sample records around 250,000 clones, roughly 88% being singletons. The chain carries TRBV5-4 and TRBJ2-5; no reliable D call. The clonotype originates from a woman in her forties or fifties who had recovered from COVID-19. Sequenced input: PBMCs or T cells enriched from blood (not recorded which). CDR3 in amino acids: CASSLQDSHQYF. DNA for the CDR3: TGTGCCAGCAGCTTGCAAGACTCTCACCAGTACTTC.